A selection of T cell receptor beta chains follows, all from one sample in a study of cytomegalovirus exposure and HLA in healthy donors. Sequenced by immunoSEQ multiplex PCR; TCRdb stores in-frame clones only, minus some. The data show tens of thousands of clones, with around 81% seen just once and 1.5% to 2% held by the top ten. Sequencing was carried out using PBMCs. These receptors were taken from a woman aged 30 to 39 in good health and CMV-seronegative. Both conserved end residues are part of each CDR3. The D gene is left open where the match is weak. Expanded clones are given a class, and other clones once, few, many or no size at all.

clone size	D gene	V gene	J gene	CDR3 protein	CDR3 DNA
-	TRBD1	TRBV4-3	TRBJ2-3	CASSQANRGPDTQYF	TGCGCCAGCAGCCAAGCAAACAGGGGGCCAGATACGCAGTATTTT
-	-	TRBV13	TRBJ2-6	CASSFTGDNSGANVLTF	TGTGCCAGCAGCTTTACCGGGGACAACTCTGGGGCCAACGTCCTGACTTTC
-	-	TRBV6-5	TRBJ1-1	CASYSRVGAAFF	TGTGCCAGCTATAGCAGGGTAGGGGCGGCTTTCTTT
-	-	TRBV7-6	TRBJ2-3	CASSLSSFGATDTQYF	TGTGCCAGCAGCTTAAGTTCCTTTGGGGCCACAGATACGCAGTATTTT
-	-	TRBV30	TRBJ1-2	CAWKTPTALVGGYTF	TGTGCCTGGAAAACCCCGACAGCACTCGTGGGTGGCTACACCTTC
-	-	TRBV9	TRBJ2-2	CASSRQVNTGELFF	TGTGCCAGCAGCAGGCAGGTGAACACCGGGGAGCTGTTTTTT
-	-	TRBV14	TRBJ2-7	CASSQDFTGVSYEQYF	TGTGCCAGCAGCCAAGATTTTACGGGGGTCTCCTACGAGCAGTACTTC
-	-	TRBV2	TRBJ2-5	CASSVMTSQETQYF	TGTGCCAGCAGTGTAATGACTAGCCAAGAGACCCAGTACTTC
few	-	TRBV30	TRBJ2-7	CAWSVGLHRGGEQYF	TGTGCCTGGAGTGTAGGCCTACACAGGGGAGGCGAGCAGTACTTC
-	-	TRBV28	TRBJ1-1	CASSLRTEAFF	TGTGCCAGCAGTTTGAGGACTGAAGCTTTCTTT
few	-	TRBV6-4	TRBJ2-7	CASSDSVADRPYEQYF	TGTGCCAGCAGTGACTCTGTAGCGGACCGCCCCTACGAGCAGTACTTC
-	-	TRBV10-3	TRBJ2-2	CAISEPGGVLTGELFF	TGTGCCATCAGTGAGCCCGGGGGAGTGTTAACCGGGGAGCTGTTTTTT
few	-	TRBV2	TRBJ1-1	CASCLGRNTEAFF	TGTGCCAGCTGTCTAGGGAGAAACACTGAAGCTTTCTTT
-	TRBD1	TRBV28	TRBJ2-5	CASRVTGGSRYF	TGTGCCAGCAGGGTAACAGGGGGCAGTCGGTACTTC
-	TRBD1	TRBV6-6	TRBJ2-1	CASSKPGQGAYNEQFF	TGTGCCAGCAGCAAACCGGGACAGGGAGCCTACAATGAGCAGTTCTTC
-	-	TRBV4-2	TRBJ1-5	CASSQGRQGNQPQHF	TGTGCCAGCAGCCAAGGCCGGCAGGGCAATCAGCCCCAGCATTTT
-	TRBD1	TRBV6-6	TRBJ1-2	CASSRNQGGESGYTF	TGTGCCAGCAGCCGAAATCAGGGGGGAGAGAGTGGCTACACCTTC
-	TRBD1	TRBV11-2	TRBJ2-5	CASSLRRGTGEETQYF	TGTGCCAGCAGCTTAAGGCGCGGGACAGGGGAAGAGACCCAGTACTTC
once	TRBD1	TRBV27	TRBJ2-1	CASSLFGTAYNEQFF	TGTGCCAGCAGTTTGTTTGGGACAGCCTACAATGAGCAGTTCTTC